The 3 T cell receptor beta chains listed next were all sequenced from one sample in a study of regulatory T cells in long-lasting Graves disease. iRepertoire HTBI primers and Arm-PCR of CDR3 regions built TCR beta libraries. TCRdb fed the multiplex PCR reads into MiXCR, producing one record per CDR3 protein. The repertoire holds 440,000 or so distinct CDR3 sequences, with about 15% as singletons. Time point specified: newly diagnosed GD, antithyroid drugs for less than 3 months. The TCR library was made from RNA extracted from PBMCs. These data also formed part of another study, on T cells in Graves' hyperthyroidism and ophthalmopathy.

Source: peripheral blood mononuclear cells (PBMCs), taken at new diagnosis, from a patient treated with antithyroid drugs. The receptors were gathered from a woman in her 30s with Graves disease.

This clonotype was counted at least ten times. V and J are TRBV2 and TRBJ1-2; TRBD1 aligns across 8 bases. The ends lost 6 bases at V and 0 bases at J; junction bases unmatched: 9. CDR1 is SNHLY, CDR2 FYNNEI, per germline. The CDR3 is 16 residues long. In nucleotides, the CDR3 is TGTGCCAGCAGACAAAAGGACAGGGAGTCTAACTATGGCTACACCTTC. It yields the protein CASRQKDRESNYGYTF.

This clonotype was seen only a few times. A much larger clone lies one base from this, so it may be a read error. The CDR3 does not end in the conserved phenylalanine or tryptophan, so this is likely a read error. The chain uses TRBV11-1 and TRBJ1-2; D is unclear. CDR1 and CDR2 from the germline V gene are SGHAT and FQDESV (reference sequence). This CDR3 spans 15 amino acids. V was pared by 0 bases and J by 2 bases, with 10 bases between. The chain's CDR3 is CASSLATPQNYGYTL. As DNA, the CDR3 is TGTGCCAGCAGCTTAGCGACCCCACAGAACTATGGCTACACCCTC.

V usage is TRBV29-1 and J usage is TRBJ2-1, with a possible D match to TRBD2 (5 bases). V was trimmed by 7 bases and J by 8 bases, leaving 21 bases between them. Germline-derived CDR1 and CDR2 are SQVTM and ANQGSEA. The CDR3 has 14 amino acids. The CDR3, as DNA: TGCAGCGCATTGTTGGGGAGCGCCCGCGATGAGCAGTTCTTC. Translated, it gives CSALLGSARDEQFF.